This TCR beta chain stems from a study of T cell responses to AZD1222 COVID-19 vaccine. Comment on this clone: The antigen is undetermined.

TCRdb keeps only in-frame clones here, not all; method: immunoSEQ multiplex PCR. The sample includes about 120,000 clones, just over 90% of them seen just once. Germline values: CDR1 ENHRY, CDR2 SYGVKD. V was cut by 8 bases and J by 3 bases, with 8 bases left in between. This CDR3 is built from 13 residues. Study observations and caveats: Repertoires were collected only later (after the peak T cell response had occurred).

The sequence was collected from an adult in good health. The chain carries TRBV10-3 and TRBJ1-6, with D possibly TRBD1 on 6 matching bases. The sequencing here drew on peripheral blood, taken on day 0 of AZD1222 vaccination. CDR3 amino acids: CAIADSYNSPLHF. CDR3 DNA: TGTGCCATCGCGGACAGCTATAATTCACCCCTCCACTTT.